Shown below are 11 T cell receptor beta chains from a single sample sequenced in a study of Graves' ophthalmopathy and Graves' hyperthyroidism. Investigators amplified TCR beta CDR3 regions from RNA transcripts. After a first-round RT-PCR with HTBI primers, a second-round multiplex PCR was run. TCRdb reanalysed the multiplex PCR reads using MiXCR and keeps one entry per CDR3 protein. The sample shows about 400,000 distinct CDR3 sequences, around 20% of them seen only once. The specimen was peripheral blood. The receptors were sampled from a woman aged 18-29 years with stable Graves' hyperthyroidism.

As to this clonotype: One base away lies a much larger clone, so this may be a sequencing read error. For the CDR3, the DNA is TGCGCCAGCAGCAAAAGGACTAGCGGTAACACCGGGGAGCTGTGTTTT. Translating gives CASSKRTSGNTGELCF. V and J are TRBV5-1 and TRBJ2-2, with 10 bases matching TRBD2. This CDR3 has 16 residues. Looked up from germline, CDR1 is SGHRS and CDR2 is YFSETQ.

This clonotype was recorded at least ten times. The chain employs TRBV7-3 and TRBJ2-2; 8 bases match TRBD1. The CDR3 contains 16 residues. Trimming cost V 5 bases and J 4 bases; bases outside gene matches: 9. CDR1 is SGHTA, CDR2 FQGTGA, per germline. The CDR3 protein is CASSPNRQGSTGELFF. The DNA for the CDR3 is TGTGCCAGCAGCCCAAACCGACAGGGGAGCACCGGGGAGCTGTTTTTT.

Turning to this clonotype: An end of the junction does not agree with germline; a read error may underlie this. This CDR3 reads CASSRTLAINIQYF. CDR3 sequence (DNA): TGTGCCAGCAGCCGGACCTTAGCCATAAACATTCAGTACTTC. This chain connects TRBV28 to TRBJ2-4, with D unclear. Per the germline V gene, CDR1 is MDHEN and CDR2 is SYDVKM. CDR3 length: 14 amino acids.

As to this clonotype: A junction boundary mismatches the germline segment, possibly from a read error. V gene TRBV12-3 or TRBV12-4 combines with J gene TRBJ1-1, with D perhaps matching TRBD1 (6 bases). The CDR3 has 14 amino acids. The CDR3 here is CASSLDRAGTEACF. CDR3 in DNA: TGTGCCAGCAGTTTAGACAGGGCAGGCACTGAAGCTTGCTTT.

Turning to this clonotype: A read error may explain this, as a much larger clone is one base away. The rearrangement joins TRBV11-2 to TRBJ2-7; 10 bases match TRBD2. Per the germline V gene, CDR1 is SGHAT and CDR2 is FQNNGV. CDR3 length: 18 amino acids. The CDR3 DNA follows: TGTGCCAGCAGCCCCCTCGGGAGGTCTAGCGGGAGTATTTACGGGCAGTACTTC. Amino acids: CASSPLGRSSGSIYGQYF.

The CDR3, as DNA: TGTGCCAGCAGTTTCGGGGGGTTCTCCTACGAGCAGTACTTC. Protein: CASSFGGFSYEQYF. The rearrangement joins TRBV27 to TRBJ2-7; 7 bases line up with TRBD2. The ends lost 3 bases at V and 0 bases at J; junction bases unmatched: 2. The germline CDR1 and CDR2 sequences are MNHEY and SMNVEV (reference sequence). The CDR3 is made up of 14 amino acids.

This clonotype was recorded many times. The chain is built from TRBV30 and TRBJ2-7; D uncertain. CDR1 and CDR2 from the germline V gene are GTSNPN and SVGIG (reference sequence). This CDR3 is 12 amino acids long. Trimming pared 2 bases from V and 7 bases from J, leaving 12 bases between. The CDR3 loop reads CAWSRLPREQYF. CDR3 DNA sequence: TGTGCCTGGAGTAGACTCCCAAGGGAGCAGTACTTC.

The chain couples TRBV6-5 to TRBJ2-7; 9 nucleotides align to TRBD1. Germline CDR1 MNHEY, CDR2 SVGAGI. The CDR3 covers 15 residues. V lost 4 bases and J lost 3; bases outside the gene matches: 7. CDR3 sequence: CASSSEGTGIYEQYF. CDR3 in DNA: TGTGCCAGCAGTTCCGAAGGGACAGGGATCTACGAGCAGTACTTC.

In its sample, this clonotype was seen many times. The V gene is TRBV30, the J gene TRBJ2-2; 12 nucleotides agree with TRBD1. The CDR3 consists of 15 residues. Germline-derived CDR1 and CDR2 are GTSNPN and SVGIG (reference sequence). With V trimmed by 5 bases and J by 4 bases, 5 bases remained unmatched. The CDR3 DNA reads as TGTGCCTGGGGGGGGACAGGGGGCAGCACCGGGGAGCTGTTTTTT. Translating gives CAWGGTGGSTGELFF.

The genes are TRBV27 and TRBJ2-5; TRBD2 matches at 8 bases. The V gene's germline CDR1 is MNHEY and CDR2 SMNVEV (reference sequence). This CDR3 contains 15 residues. The trim removed 6 bases at V and 5 bases at J, leaving 11 bases unmatched. The CDR3 DNA reads TGTGCCAGCAGAAAATTAGCGGGACTCGGGGAGACCCAGTACTTC. Protein sequence: CASRKLAGLGETQYF.

Ten or more counts support this clonotype. The rearrangement uses TRBV6-1 and TRBJ1-6; D might be TRBD1 (6 bases). CDR1 and CDR2 from the germline V gene are MNHNS and SASEGT. Between the trimmed V and J ends, which lost 5 bases and 10 bases, there was a span of 21 bases. The CDR3 length is 16 residues. CDR3 sequence reads: CASSLKAGAGISPLHF. Written as DNA, the CDR3 is TGTGCCAGCAGTCTGAAAGCAGGGGCCGGTATCTCACCCCTCCACTTT.